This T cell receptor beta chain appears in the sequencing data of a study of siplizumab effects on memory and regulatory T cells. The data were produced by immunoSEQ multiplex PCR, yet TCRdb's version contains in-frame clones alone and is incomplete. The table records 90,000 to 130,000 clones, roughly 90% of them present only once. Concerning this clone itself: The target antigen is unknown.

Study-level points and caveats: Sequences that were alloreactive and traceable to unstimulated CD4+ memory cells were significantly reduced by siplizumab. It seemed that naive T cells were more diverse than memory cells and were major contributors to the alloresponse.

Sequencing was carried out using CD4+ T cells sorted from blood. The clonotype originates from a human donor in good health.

The CDR3 is CASSVGLDEKLFF. CDR3 nucleotides: TGCGCCAGCAGTGTTGGGTTGGATGAAAAACTGTTTTTT. The V gene is TRBV10-1, the J gene TRBJ1-4, with D hard to call. Trimming removed 4 bases from V and 6 bases from J, with 9 bases in between. This CDR3 spans 13 amino acids. Germline V gives CDR1 WNHNN, CDR2 SYGVQD (reference sequence).